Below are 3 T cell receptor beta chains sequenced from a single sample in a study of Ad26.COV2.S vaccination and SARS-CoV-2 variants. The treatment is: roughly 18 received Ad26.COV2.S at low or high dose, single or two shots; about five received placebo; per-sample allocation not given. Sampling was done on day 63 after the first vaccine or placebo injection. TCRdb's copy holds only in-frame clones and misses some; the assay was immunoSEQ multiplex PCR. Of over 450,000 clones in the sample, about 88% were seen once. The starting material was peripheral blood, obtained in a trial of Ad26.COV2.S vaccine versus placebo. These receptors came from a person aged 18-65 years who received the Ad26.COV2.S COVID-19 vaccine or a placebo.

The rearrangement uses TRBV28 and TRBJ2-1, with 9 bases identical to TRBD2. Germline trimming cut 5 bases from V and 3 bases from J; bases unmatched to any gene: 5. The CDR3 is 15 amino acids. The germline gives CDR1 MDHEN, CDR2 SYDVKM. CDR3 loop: CASSDSGSYYNEQFF. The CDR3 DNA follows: TGTGCCAGCAGTGATAGCGGGAGCTACTACAATGAGCAGTTCTTC.

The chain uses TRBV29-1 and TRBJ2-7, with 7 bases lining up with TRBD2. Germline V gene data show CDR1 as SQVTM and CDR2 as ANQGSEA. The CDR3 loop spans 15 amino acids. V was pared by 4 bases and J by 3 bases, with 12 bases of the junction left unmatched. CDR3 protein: CSVASGAGYGYEQYF. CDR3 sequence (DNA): TGCAGCGTTGCTAGCGGAGCAGGTTATGGCTACGAGCAGTACTTC.

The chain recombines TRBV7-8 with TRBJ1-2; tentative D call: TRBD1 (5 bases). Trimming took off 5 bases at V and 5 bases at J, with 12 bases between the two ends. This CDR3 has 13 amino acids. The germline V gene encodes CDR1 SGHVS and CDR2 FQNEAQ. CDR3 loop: CASSMKRQYGYTF. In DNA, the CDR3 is TGTGCCAGCAGCATGAAACGACAGTATGGCTACACCTTC.